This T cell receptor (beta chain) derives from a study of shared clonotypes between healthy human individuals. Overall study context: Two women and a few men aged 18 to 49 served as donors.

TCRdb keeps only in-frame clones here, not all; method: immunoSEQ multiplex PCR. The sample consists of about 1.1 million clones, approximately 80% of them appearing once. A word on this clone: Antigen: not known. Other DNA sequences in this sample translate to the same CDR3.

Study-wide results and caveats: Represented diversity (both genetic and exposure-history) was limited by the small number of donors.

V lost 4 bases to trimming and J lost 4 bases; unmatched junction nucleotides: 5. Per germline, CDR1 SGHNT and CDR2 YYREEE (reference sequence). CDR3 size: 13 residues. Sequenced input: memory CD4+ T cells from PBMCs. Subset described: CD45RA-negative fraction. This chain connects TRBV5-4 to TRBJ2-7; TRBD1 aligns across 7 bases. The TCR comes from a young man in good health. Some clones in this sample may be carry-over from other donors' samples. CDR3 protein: CASSLGQDYEQYF. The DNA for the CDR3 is TGTGCCAGCAGCCTCGGACAGGATTACGAGCAGTACTTC.